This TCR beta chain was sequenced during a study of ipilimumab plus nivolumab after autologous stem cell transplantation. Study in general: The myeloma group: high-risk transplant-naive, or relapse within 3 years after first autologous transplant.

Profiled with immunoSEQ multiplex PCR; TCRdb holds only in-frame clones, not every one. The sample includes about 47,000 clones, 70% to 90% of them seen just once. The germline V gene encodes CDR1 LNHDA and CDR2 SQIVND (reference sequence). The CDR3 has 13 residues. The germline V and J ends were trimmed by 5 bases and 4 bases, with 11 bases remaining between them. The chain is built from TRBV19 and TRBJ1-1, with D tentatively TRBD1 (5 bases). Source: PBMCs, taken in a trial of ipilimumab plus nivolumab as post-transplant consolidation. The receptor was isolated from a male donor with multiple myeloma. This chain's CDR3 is CASSFPRGTEAFF. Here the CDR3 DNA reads TGTGCCAGTAGTTTCCCTAGGGGCACTGAAGCTTTCTTT.